These 8 T cell receptor beta chains were all obtained from the same sample, sequenced in a study of cytomegalovirus exposure and HLA in healthy donors. The PCR had 60 Vbeta and 13 Jbeta primers. The table came from immunoSEQ multiplex PCR; TCRdb's copy has only in-frame clones and leaves some out. The sample has around 37,000 clones, roughly 80% seen once; the top ten hold approximately 2.8%. The specimen was PBMCs. These receptors came from a man aged 50-60 years in good health and CMV-seronegative.

The V and J genes are TRBV7-3 and TRBJ1-1; 7 bases line up with TRBD1. V lost 2 bases to trimming and J lost 3 bases; unmatched junction nucleotides: 3. The CDR3 is 14 residues long. Germline lookup yields CDR1 SGHTA and CDR2 FQGTGA. CDR3 coding DNA: TGTGCCAGCAGCTTATCAGGGGGAGACACTGAAGCTTTCTTT. Protein product: CASSLSGGDTEAFF.

The V gene is TRBV5-1, the J gene TRBJ1-2; 7 positions agree with TRBD1. In germline, CDR1 is SGHRS, CDR2 YFSETQ. Germline trimming cut 0 bases from V and 7 bases from J; bases unmatched to any gene: 6. The CDR3 runs 14 residues. Written as DNA, the CDR3 is TGCGCCAGCAGCTTGGACCAGGGGGGCCCTGGCTACACCTTC. It yields the protein CASSLDQGGPGYTF.

V usage is TRBV5-4 and J usage is TRBJ2-4; 12 bases are shared with TRBD2. The CDR3 is made up of 17 amino acids. Germline V gene data show CDR1 as SGHNT and CDR2 as YYREEE (reference sequence). The V segment lost 1 base and the J segment 1 base; nucleotides outside the gene matches: 3. The CDR3 region has the DNA TGTGCCAGCAGCTTGACTAGCGGGAGGCCTGCCAAAAACATTCAGTACTTC. Protein product: CASSLTSGRPAKNIQYF. The full variable domain, its missing parts supplied by reference TRBV5-4 and TRBJ2-4, is ETGVTQSPTHLIKTRGQQVTLRCSSQSGHNTVSWYQQALGQGPQFIFQYYREEENGRGNFPPRFSGLQFPNYSSELNVNALELDDSALYLCASSLTSGRPAKNIQYFGAGTRLSVL.

This clone showed up just a few times. The V call is TRBV7-2, the J call TRBJ2-7, with 8 positions matching TRBD1. V dropped 2 bases and J dropped 5; count of bases not matched to a gene: 2. Per germline, CDR1 SGHTA and CDR2 FQGNSA. The CDR3 runs 13 residues. DNA for the CDR3: TGTGCCAGCAGCTTACAGGGGGCCCACGAGCAGTACTTC. Encoded protein: CASSLQGAHEQYF.

The chain recombines TRBV6-5 with TRBJ2-1, with TRBD2 as a possible D gene (6 bases). CDR1 is MNHEY, CDR2 SVGAGI, per germline. The CDR3 spans 15 residues. V was shortened by 3 bases and J by 7 bases, with 16 bases between the two germline ends. CDR3 in amino acids: CASSYSTGVGNEQFF. DNA for the CDR3: TGTGCCAGCAGTTATTCCACGGGGGTGGGTAATGAGCAGTTCTTC.

J is TRBJ2-7 and V is TRBV19; TRBD2 matches 10 bases. Germline V gene sequence: CDR1 LNHDA, CDR2 SQIVND (reference sequence). The CDR3 runs 14 residues. Germline trimming cut 6 bases from V and 3 bases from J; bases unmatched to any gene: 5. The CDR3 region has the DNA TGTGCCAGTAGACGCACTAGCGGGGTCTACGAGCAGTACTTC. Translation: CASRRTSGVYEQYF.

This clone was counted between two and nine times. The chain links TRBV5-1 to TRBJ2-2, with 12 nucleotides matching TRBD2. Germline-derived CDR1 and CDR2 are SGHRS and YFSETQ. J gave up 6 bases and V 3 bases, and 9 bases lay outside the gene matches. The CDR3 extends over 17 amino acids. In DNA form, the CDR3 reads TGCGCCAGCAGCTCCCGGACTAGCGGGAACGTTGCCGGGGAGCTGTTTTTT. Protein sequence: CASSSRTSGNVAGELFF.

Only a few counts were recorded for this clone. The CDR3 region is CSAEVQGRENIQYF. CDR3 nucleotide sequence: TGCAGCGCCGAAGTACAGGGGCGCGAAAACATTCAGTACTTC. The rearrangement uses TRBV29-1 and TRBJ2-4, with 7 bases identical to TRBD1. The CDR3 has 14 amino acids. V shed 7 bases, J shed 5 bases, and the junction held 11 bases outside the gene matches. The germline gives CDR1 SQVTM, CDR2 ANQGSEA. Supplemented by reference TRBV29-1 and TRBJ2-4, the full variable domain reads SAVISQKPSRDICQRGTSLTIQCQVDSQVTMMFWYRQQPGQSLTLIATANQGSEATYESGFVIDKFPISRPNLTFSTLTVSNMSPEDSSIYLCSAEVQGRENIQYFGAGTRLSVL.